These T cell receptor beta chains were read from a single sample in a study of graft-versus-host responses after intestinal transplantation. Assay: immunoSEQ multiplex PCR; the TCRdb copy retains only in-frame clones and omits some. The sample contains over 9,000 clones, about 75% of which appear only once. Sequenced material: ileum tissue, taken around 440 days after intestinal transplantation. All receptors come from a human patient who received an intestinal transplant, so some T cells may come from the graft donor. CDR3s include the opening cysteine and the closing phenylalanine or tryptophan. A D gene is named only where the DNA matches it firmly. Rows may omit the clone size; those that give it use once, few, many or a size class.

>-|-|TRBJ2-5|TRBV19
CASSDGSQETQYF
TGTGCCAGTAGTGACGGTAGCCAAGAGACCCAGTACTTC
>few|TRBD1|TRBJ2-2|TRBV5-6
CASRKQQGRYTGELFF
TGTGCCAGCAGAAAGCAACAGGGGCGGTATACCGGGGAGCTGTTTTTT
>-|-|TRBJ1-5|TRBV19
CASSGRDFNNQPQHF
TGTGCCAGTAGTGGTCGGGACTTTAACAATCAGCCCCAGCATTTT
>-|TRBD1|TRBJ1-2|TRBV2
CASSLRTGNNPYGYTF
TGTGCCAGCAGCTTGAGGACAGGGAACAACCCCTATGGCTACACCTTC
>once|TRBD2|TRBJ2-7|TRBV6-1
CASSARTRSYEQYF
TGTGCCAGCAGTGCCCGGACTAGGTCCTACGAGCAGTACTTC
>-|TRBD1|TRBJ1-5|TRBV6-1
CASSEETGGNQPQHF
TGTGCCAGCAGTGAGGAGACAGGGGGCAATCAGCCCCAGCATTTT
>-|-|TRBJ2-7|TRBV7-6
CASSSAPRGANYEQYF
TGTGCCAGCAGCTCCGCCCCTCGCGGGGCAAACTACGAGCAGTACTTC
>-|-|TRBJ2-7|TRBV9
CASSQSSGEPQQYF
TGTGCCAGCAGCCAATCCTCCGGGGAGCCGCAGCAGTACTTC
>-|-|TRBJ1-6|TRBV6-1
CASSEADNSPLHF
TGTGCCAGCAGTGAGGCCGATAATTCACCCCTCCACTTT
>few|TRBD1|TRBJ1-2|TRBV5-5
CASSGDRGRDGYTF
TGTGCCAGCAGCGGGGACAGGGGGCGCGATGGCTACACCTTC
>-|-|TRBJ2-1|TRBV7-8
CASSDPQSEQFF
TGTGCCAGCAGCGACCCACAGAGTGAGCAGTTCTTC
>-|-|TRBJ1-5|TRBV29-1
CSVVGTNNQPQHF
TGCAGCGTTGTGGGGACCAACAATCAGCCCCAGCATTTT
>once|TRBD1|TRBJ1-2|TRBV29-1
CSVPDDRGLPNYGYTF
TGCAGCGTGCCCGACGACAGGGGGCTCCCCAACTATGGCTACACCTTC
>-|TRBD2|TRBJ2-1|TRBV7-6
CASSSISGEYNEQFF
TGTGCCAGCAGTTCGATTAGCGGGGAGTACAATGAGCAGTTCTTC
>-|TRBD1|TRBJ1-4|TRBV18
CASSPKGQNIEKLFF
TGTGCCAGCTCACCTAAGGGACAGAATATAGAAAAACTGTTTTTT
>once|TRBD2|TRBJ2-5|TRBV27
CASSVTSGGRETQYF
TGTGCCAGCAGTGTGACTAGCGGGGGGAGGGAGACCCAGTACTTC
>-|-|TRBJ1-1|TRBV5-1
CASSLIVGQGDEAFF
TGCGCCAGCAGCTTGATCGTAGGGCAGGGTGATGAAGCTTTCTTT
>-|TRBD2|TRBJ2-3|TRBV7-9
CASSSPPSGGPTDTQYF
TGTGCCAGCAGCTCCCCTCCTAGCGGGGGGCCCACAGATACGCAGTATTTT
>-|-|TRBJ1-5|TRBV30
CAWSVARNQPQHF
TGTGCCTGGAGTGTAGCGCGGAATCAGCCCCAGCATTTT
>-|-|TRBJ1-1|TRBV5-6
CASSLWRTEAFF
TGTGCCAGCAGCTTGTGGCGCACTGAAGCTTTCTTT
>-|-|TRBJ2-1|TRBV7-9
CASSPALSEQFF
TGTGCCAGCAGCCCAGCTCTTTCTGAGCAGTTCTTC
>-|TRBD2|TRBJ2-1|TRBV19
CASKRVGGGAMDEQFF
TGTGCCAGTAAAAGGGTTGGCGGGGGTGCCATGGATGAGCAGTTCTTC
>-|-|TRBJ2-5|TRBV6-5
CASGWGQETQYF
TGTGCCAGTGGTTGGGGACAAGAGACCCAGTACTTC
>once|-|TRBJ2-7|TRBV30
CAWRYSPGRYEQYF
TGTGCCTGGAGATACAGCCCGGGACGCTACGAGCAGTACTTC
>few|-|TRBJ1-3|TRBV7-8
CASSLAHLRSSGNTIYF
TGTGCCAGCAGCTTAGCTCACCTCAGGAGCTCTGGAAACACCATATATTTT
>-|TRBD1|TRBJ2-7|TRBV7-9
CASSLGPTGDPYEQYF
TGTGCCAGCAGCTTAGGCCCGACAGGGGATCCCTACGAGCAGTACTTC
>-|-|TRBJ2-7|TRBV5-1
CASSFTGPSYEQYF
TGCGCCAGCAGCTTTACAGGTCCGTCGTACGAGCAGTACTTC
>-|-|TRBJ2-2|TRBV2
CASSGLLTGELFF
TGTGCCAGCAGTGGGCTCCTCACCGGGGAGCTGTTTTTT
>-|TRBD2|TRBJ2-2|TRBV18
CASSPLAGQTGELFF
TGTGCCAGCTCACCACTAGCGGGGCAGACCGGGGAGCTGTTTTTT
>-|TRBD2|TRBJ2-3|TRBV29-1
CSVEGSGGGTDTQYF
TGCAGCGTTGAAGGTAGCGGGGGGGGCACAGATACGCAGTATTTT
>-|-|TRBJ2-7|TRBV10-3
CAISEGRLHYEQYF
TGTGCCATCAGTGAGGGCAGATTACACTACGAGCAGTACTTC
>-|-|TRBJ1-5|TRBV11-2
CASGTKGGTSNQPQHF
TGTGCCAGCGGCACAAAGGGGGGGACGAGCAATCAGCCCCAGCATTTT
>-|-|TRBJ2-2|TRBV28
CASIDRQIGELFF
TGTGCCAGCATTGATAGGCAGATCGGGGAGCTGTTTTTT
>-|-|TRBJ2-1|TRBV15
CATSRDRGSYNEQFF
TGTGCCACCAGCAGGGACAGAGGCTCCTACAATGAGCAGTTCTTC
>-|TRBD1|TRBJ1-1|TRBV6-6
CASSSPTGFNTEAFF
TGTGCCAGCAGCTCCCCGACAGGGTTCAACACTGAAGCTTTCTTT
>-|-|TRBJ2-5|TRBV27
CASSYQETQYF
TGTGCCAGCAGTTACCAAGAGACCCAGTACTTC
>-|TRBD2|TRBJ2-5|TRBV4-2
CASSLGSGGYQETQYF
TGTGCCAGCAGCCTTGGGAGCGGGGGGTACCAAGAGACCCAGTACTTC
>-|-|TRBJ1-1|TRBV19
CASSSQGTEAFF
TGTGCCAGTAGCTCCCAGGGGACTGAAGCTTTCTTT
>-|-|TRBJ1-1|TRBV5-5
CASSLDTGNTEAFF
TGTGCCAGCAGCTTGGACACGGGGAACACTGAAGCTTTCTTT
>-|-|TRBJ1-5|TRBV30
CAWSGGSNQPQHF
TGTGCCTGGAGTGGGGGGTCCAATCAGCCCCAGCATTTT
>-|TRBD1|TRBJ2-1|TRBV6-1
CASSGGQGGNEQFF
TGTGCCAGCAGTGGGGGACAGGGCGGTAATGAGCAGTTCTTC
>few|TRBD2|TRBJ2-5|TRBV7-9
CASRSGGPMVLQTQYF
TGTGCCAGCAGGTCGGGGGGGCCCATGGTACTACAGACCCAGTACTTC
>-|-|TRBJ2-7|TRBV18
CASSPPVDDEQYF
TGTGCCAGCTCACCACCGGTAGACGACGAGCAGTACTTC